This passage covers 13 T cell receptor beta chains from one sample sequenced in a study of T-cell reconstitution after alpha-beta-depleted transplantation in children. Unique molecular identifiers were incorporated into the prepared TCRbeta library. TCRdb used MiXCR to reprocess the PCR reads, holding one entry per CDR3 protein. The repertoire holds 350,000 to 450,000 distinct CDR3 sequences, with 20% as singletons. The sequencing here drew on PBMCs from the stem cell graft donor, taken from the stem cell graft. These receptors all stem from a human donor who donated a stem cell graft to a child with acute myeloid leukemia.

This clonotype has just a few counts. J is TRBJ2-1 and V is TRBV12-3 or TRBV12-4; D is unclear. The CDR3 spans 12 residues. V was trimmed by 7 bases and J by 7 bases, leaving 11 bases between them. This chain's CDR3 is CASIQGLNEQFF. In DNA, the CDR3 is TGTGCCAGCATACAAGGGCTTAATGAGCAGTTCTTC.

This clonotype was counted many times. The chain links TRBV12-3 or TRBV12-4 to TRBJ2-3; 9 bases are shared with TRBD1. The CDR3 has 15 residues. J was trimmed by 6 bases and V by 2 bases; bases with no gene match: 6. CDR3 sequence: CASSLRTGGWDTQYF. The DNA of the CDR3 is TGTGCCAGCAGTTTAAGAACAGGGGGCTGGGATACGCAGTATTTT.

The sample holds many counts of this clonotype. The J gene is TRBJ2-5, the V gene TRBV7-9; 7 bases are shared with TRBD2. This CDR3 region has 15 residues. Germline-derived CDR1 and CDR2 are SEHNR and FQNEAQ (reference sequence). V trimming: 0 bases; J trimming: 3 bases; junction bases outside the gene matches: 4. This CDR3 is CASSLAAGREETQYF. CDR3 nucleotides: TGTGCCAGCAGCTTAGCGGCAGGGAGGGAAGAGACCCAGTACTTC.

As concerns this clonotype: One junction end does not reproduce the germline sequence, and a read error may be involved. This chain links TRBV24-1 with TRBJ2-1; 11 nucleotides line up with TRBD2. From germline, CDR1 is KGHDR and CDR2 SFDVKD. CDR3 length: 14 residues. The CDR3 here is CATSDRLAGGGLVF. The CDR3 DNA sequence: TGTGCCACCAGTGATCGCCTAGCGGGAGGCGGGCTGGTCTTC.

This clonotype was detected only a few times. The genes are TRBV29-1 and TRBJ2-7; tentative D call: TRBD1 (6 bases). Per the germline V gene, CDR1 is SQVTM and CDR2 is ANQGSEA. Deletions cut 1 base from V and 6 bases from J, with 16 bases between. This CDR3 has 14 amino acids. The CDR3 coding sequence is TGCAGCGTTGAAGTGGGTCAGGGGCTCGGCGAGCAGTACTTC. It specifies CSVEVGQGLGEQYF.

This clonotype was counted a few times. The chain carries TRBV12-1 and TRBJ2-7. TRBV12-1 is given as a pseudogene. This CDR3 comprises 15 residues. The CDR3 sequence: CASRPSSRKAYEQYF. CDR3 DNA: TGTGCCAGCAGGCCCTCTTCGCGCAAAGCCTACGAGCAGTACTTC.

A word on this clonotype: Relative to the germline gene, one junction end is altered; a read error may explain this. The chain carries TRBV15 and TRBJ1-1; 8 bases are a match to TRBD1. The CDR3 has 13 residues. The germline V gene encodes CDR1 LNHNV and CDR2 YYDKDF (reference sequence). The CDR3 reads CDTAITGGTEAFF. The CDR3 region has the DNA TGTGACACCGCAATAACAGGGGGCACTGAAGCTTTCTTT.

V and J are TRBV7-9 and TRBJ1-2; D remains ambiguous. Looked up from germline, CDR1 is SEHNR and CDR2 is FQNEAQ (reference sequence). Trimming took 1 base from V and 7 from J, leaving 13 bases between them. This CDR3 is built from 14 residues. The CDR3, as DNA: TGTGCCAGCAGCTTAGTCACGCCGGGCGGTGGCTACACCTTC. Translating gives CASSLVTPGGGYTF.

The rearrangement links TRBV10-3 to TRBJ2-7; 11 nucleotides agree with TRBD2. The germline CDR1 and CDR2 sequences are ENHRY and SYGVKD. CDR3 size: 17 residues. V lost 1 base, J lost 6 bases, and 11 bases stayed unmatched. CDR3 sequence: CAISEFIKLAGGLEQYF. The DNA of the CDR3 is TGTGCCATCAGTGAGTTCATAAAGCTAGCGGGAGGACTCGAGCAGTACTTC.

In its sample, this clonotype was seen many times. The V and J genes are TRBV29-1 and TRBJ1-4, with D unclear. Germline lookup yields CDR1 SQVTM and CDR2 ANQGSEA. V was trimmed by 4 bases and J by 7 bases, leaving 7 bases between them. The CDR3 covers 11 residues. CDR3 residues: CSVVEGEKLFF. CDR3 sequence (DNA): TGCAGCGTTGTAGAGGGTGAAAAACTGTTTTTT.

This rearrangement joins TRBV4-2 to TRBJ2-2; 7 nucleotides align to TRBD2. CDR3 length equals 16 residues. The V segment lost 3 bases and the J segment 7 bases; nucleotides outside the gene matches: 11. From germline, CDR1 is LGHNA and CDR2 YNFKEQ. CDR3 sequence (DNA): TGTGCCAGCAGCCAGATTGGCGGGAGCTCTGGCGGGGAGCTGTTTTTT. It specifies CASSQIGGSSGGELFF.

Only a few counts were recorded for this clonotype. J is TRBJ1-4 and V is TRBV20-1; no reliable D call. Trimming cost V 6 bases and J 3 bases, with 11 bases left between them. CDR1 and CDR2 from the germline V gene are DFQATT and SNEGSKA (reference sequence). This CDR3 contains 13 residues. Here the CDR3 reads CSAGRVANEKLFF. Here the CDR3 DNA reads TGCAGTGCAGGGAGGGTGGCTAATGAAAAACTGTTTTTT.

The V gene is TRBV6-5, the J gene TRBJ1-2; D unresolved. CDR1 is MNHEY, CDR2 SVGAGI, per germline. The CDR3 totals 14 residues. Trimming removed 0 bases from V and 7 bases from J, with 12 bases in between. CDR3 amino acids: CASSYSRPFRGYTF. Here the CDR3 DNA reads TGTGCCAGCAGTTACTCTCGGCCATTCCGTGGCTACACCTTC.